Presented here are 24 T cell receptor beta chains from one specimen sequenced in a study of control samples from healthy donors and cancer patients. Clones were read by immunoSEQ multiplex PCR, and TCRdb kept only the in-frame ones, dropping some. The sample consists of under 30,000 clones, 70% to 90% of them appearing once. The sample consisted of PBMCs. Receptor source: a woman aged 55-70 years with head and neck cancer.

The chain joins TRBV9 to TRBJ2-3, with 7 bases matching TRBD2. Germline V lookup: CDR1 SGDLS, CDR2 YYNGEE. V was clipped by 6 bases and J by 1 base; unmatched bases: 8. There are 15 residues in the CDR3. Written as DNA, the CDR3 is TGTGCCAGCACACCGACTAGCAGACGCACAGATACGCAGTATTTT. Translating gives CASTPTSRRTDTQYF.

The V gene is TRBV19, the J gene TRBJ1-2; D gene unclear. The CDR3 is 14 residues long. Germline CDR1 reads LNHDA; CDR2 reads SQIVND (reference sequence). V shed 5 bases and J shed 1 base, with 11 bases lying between them. CDR3 amino acids: CASSFERNNYGYTF. The CDR3 bases are TGTGCCAGTAGTTTTGAGAGGAATAACTATGGCTACACCTTC.

This clone came up once. This rearrangement joins TRBV29-1 to TRBJ1-1; TRBD1 matches 9 bases. The CDR3 is made up of 14 amino acids. With 7 bases clipped from V and 0 bases from J, the junction kept 6 bases outside the gene matches. Per germline, CDR1 SQVTM and CDR2 ANQGSEA. CDR3 protein: CSARQGGLNTEAFF. CDR3 bases: TGCAGCGCCAGACAGGGGGGATTGAACACTGAAGCTTTCTTT.

V usage is TRBV5-1 and J usage is TRBJ1-5; D is ambiguous. The CDR3 covers 13 residues. Germline V lookup: CDR1 SGHRS, CDR2 YFSETQ. Between the trimmed V and J ends, which lost 4 bases and 5 bases, there was a span of 10 bases. The DNA of the CDR3 is TGCGCCAGCAGCCCGACGGGTTATCAGCCCCAGCATTTT. Its translation: CASSPTGYQPQHF.

The chain combines TRBV28 with TRBJ2-6; D is uncertain. The CDR3 loop spans 12 amino acids. V lost 3 bases and J lost 4, with 1 base in between. CDR1 is MDHEN, CDR2 SYDVKM, per germline. CDR3 loop: CASSFGANVLTF. The CDR3 DNA reads as TGTGCCAGCAGTTTCGGGGCCAACGTCCTGACTTTC.

This clone was detected once. V usage is TRBV4-3 and J usage is TRBJ2-1, with 8 nucleotides matching TRBD2. This CDR3 is built from 18 residues. Germline assignment: CDR1 LGHNA and CDR2 YSLEER. V dropped 4 bases and J dropped 7; count of bases not matched to a gene: 18. The DNA for the CDR3 is TGCGCCAGCAGCCCGGCAGGACCGGGAGGGCCGGAGAGGAATGAGCAGTTCTTC. This gives the protein CASSPAGPGGPERNEQFF.

This clone was observed a few times. V usage is TRBV3-1 (or the pseudogene TRBV3-2) and J usage is TRBJ2-2; 8 positions match TRBD1. Losses at the gene ends were 0 bases for V and 2 bases for J; bases not matched to a gene: 5. Germline CDR1 reads LGHDT; CDR2 reads YNNKEL (reference sequence). The CDR3 is made up of 17 amino acids. The DNA of the CDR3 is TGTGCCAGCAGCCAAGACCCGGGACAGGCCAACACCGGGGAGCTGTTTTTT. Its translation: CASSQDPGQANTGELFF.

This clone showed up just a few times. V and J are TRBV7-2 and TRBJ1-1; D is perhaps TRBD1 (5 bases). With 4 bases removed from V and 4 bases from J, the gap between germline ends came to 13 bases. Per the germline V gene, CDR1 is SGHTA and CDR2 is FQGNSA. The CDR3 extends over 14 amino acids. CDR3 in DNA: TGTGCCAGCAGCTCCCGAAGGGGCGGCACTGAAGCTTTCTTT. As protein: CASSSRRGGTEAFF. Based on the CDR3 plus reference TRBV7-2 and TRBJ1-1, the full variable domain is GAGVSQSPSNKVTEKGKDVELRCDPISGHTALYWYRQSLGQGLEFLIYFQGNSAPDKSGLPSDRFSAERTGGSVSTLTIQRTQQEDSAVYLCASSSRRGGTEAFFGQGTRLTVV.

The rearrangement links TRBV5-4 to TRBJ1-4; D call uncertain. The CDR3 has 14 amino acids. V lost 0 bases and J 4 bases, leaving 7 bases between the germline ends. CDR1 is SGHNT and CDR2 is YYREEE in the germline V gene (reference sequence). The CDR3 region is CASSLDSDNEKLFF. In DNA form, the CDR3 reads TGTGCCAGCAGCTTGGACAGCGATAATGAAAAACTGTTTTTT.

V gene TRBV5-8 combines with J gene TRBJ2-1, with D hard to call. This CDR3 region has 15 residues. Trimming left V 4 bases short and J 0 bases short, with 11 bases between. Germline values: CDR1 SGHTS, CDR2 YDEGEE. CDR3 sequence: CASSHDSGSYNEQFF. The CDR3 DNA follows: TGTGCCAGCAGCCATGACTCCGGCTCCTACAATGAGCAGTTCTTC.

This clone was recorded only once. This chain uses TRBV2 with TRBJ2-5; D not resolved. CDR1 is SNHLY and CDR2 is FYNNEI in the germline V gene. This CDR3 contains 15 residues. Trimming removed 2 bases from V and 5 bases from J, with 15 bases in between. For the CDR3, the DNA is TGTGCCAGCAGTGAAATTTCCCCCCCCGTCGAGACCCAGTACTTC. Translation gives CASSEISPPVETQYF.

V usage is TRBV6-5 and J usage is TRBJ1-2, with D unresolved. The CDR3 length is 15 residues. Germline lookup yields CDR1 MNHEY and CDR2 SVGAGI. V lost 4 bases to trimming and J lost 3 bases, with 15 bases between them. CDR3 loop: CASSSSTQVYYGYTF. CDR3 coding DNA: TGTGCCAGCAGTTCCTCGACGCAGGTCTACTATGGCTACACCTTC.

J is TRBJ1-2 and V is TRBV6-6; 9 positions match TRBD1. This CDR3 spans 14 amino acids. Looked up from germline, CDR1 is MNHNY and CDR2 is SVGAGI (reference sequence). Losses at the gene ends were 6 bases for V and 4 bases for J; bases not matched to a gene: 6. The CDR3 DNA follows: TGTGCCAGCAGGGGTGGACAGGGGACCTATGGCTACACCTTC. Its translation: CASRGGQGTYGYTF.

The chain employs TRBV7-2 and TRBJ2-5; D is unclear. CDR1 SGHTA and CDR2 FQGNSA come from the germline V gene. V was cut by 5 bases and J by 4 bases, with 8 bases left in between. The CDR3 length is 12 residues. The CDR3 DNA follows: TGTGCCAGCAGCAGGGTTTCAGAGACCCAGTACTTC. Its protein is CASSRVSETQYF.

V is TRBV15 and J is TRBJ2-7; D could derive from TRBD1 or TRBD2 (5 bases each). Germline CDR1 LNHNV, CDR2 YYDKDF (reference sequence). The CDR3 has 15 amino acids. The germline V and J ends were trimmed by 3 bases and 4 bases, with 16 bases remaining between them. In DNA form, the CDR3 reads TGTGCCACCAGCAGGGGGACCCAGGCTGGATACGAGCAGTACTTC. Translation gives CATSRGTQAGYEQYF.

The gene calls are TRBV4-1 and TRBJ2-1, with D possibly TRBD1 on 5 matching bases. V lost 1 base and J lost 8, with 15 bases in between. Germline lookup yields CDR1 MGHRA and CDR2 YSYEKL. The CDR3 consists of 15 residues. This chain's CDR3 is CASSQGAVLGDEQFF. CDR3 coding DNA: TGCGCCAGCAGCCAAGGGGCAGTCCTAGGGGATGAGCAGTTCTTC.

This clone was seen once. V usage is TRBV5-6 and J usage is TRBJ2-5; 7 nucleotides align to TRBD1. The CDR3 covers 13 residues. Trimming cost V 5 bases and J 3 bases; bases outside gene matches: 4. Germline CDR1 SGHDT, CDR2 YYEEEE. The CDR3 spells CASRYDREETQYF. CDR3 in DNA: TGTGCCAGCAGGTATGACAGGGAAGAGACCCAGTACTTC. Using reference TRBV5-6 and TRBJ2-5 for the parts outside the CDR3, the full variable domain is DAGVTQSPTHLIKTRGQQVTLRCSPKSGHDTVSWYQQALGQGPQFIFQYYEEEERQRGNFPDRFSGHQFPNYSSELNVNALLLGDSALYLCASRYDREETQYFGPGTRLLVL.

This clone was seen a single time. This rearrangement joins TRBV9 to TRBJ2-7; perhaps TRBD2 as D (6 bases). The CDR3 is 14 residues long. Germline values: CDR1 SGDLS, CDR2 YYNGEE. V lost 3 bases, J lost 2 bases, and 12 bases lay in between. The CDR3, as DNA: TGTGCCAGCAGCGCAACTAGCACGACCTACGAGCAGTACTTC. Translated, it gives CASSATSTTYEQYF.

The chain links TRBV19 to TRBJ1-2, with D possibly being TRBD1 (6 bases). V lost 3 bases and J 13 bases, leaving 15 bases between the germline ends. CDR1 is LNHDA and CDR2 is SQIVND in the germline V gene (reference sequence). This CDR3 region has 12 residues. This CDR3 is CASSIPTGTITF. In nucleotides, the CDR3 is TGTGCCAGTAGTATCCCAACAGGGACCATCACCTTC.

The rearrangement uses TRBV21-1 and TRBJ1-6. TRBV21-1 constitutes a pseudogene. The CDR3 consists of 15 residues. The CDR3, as DNA: TGTGCCAGCAGCAAAGACGGGGGAAGTCATTCACCCCTCCACTTT. Its translation is CASSKDGGSHSPLHF.

The V and J genes are TRBV30 and TRBJ2-4; 7 nucleotides match TRBD2. Losses at the gene ends were 3 bases for V and 3 bases for J; bases not matched to a gene: 5. The CDR3 loop spans 14 amino acids. From germline, CDR1 is GTSNPN and CDR2 SVGIG (reference sequence). CDR3 DNA: TGTGCCTGGAGGCATGGGAGGGGCAAAAACATTCAGTACTTC. Protein: CAWRHGRGKNIQYF.

This chain links TRBV6-6 with TRBJ2-6, with TRBD2 as a possible D gene (5 bases). CDR3 length: 16 amino acids. Per germline, CDR1 MNHNY and CDR2 SVGAGI (reference sequence). Trimming cost V 5 bases and J 3 bases, with 14 bases left between them. The CDR3 loop is CASSSSAVGGANVLTF. CDR3 DNA: TGTGCCAGCAGTAGTTCAGCGGTGGGTGGGGCCAACGTCCTGACTTTC.

This sequence joins TRBV29-1 and TRBJ1-2; D might be TRBD1 (6 bases). The CDR3 is 13 residues long. The germline V and J ends were trimmed by 4 bases and 5 bases, with 14 bases remaining between them. Germline lookup yields CDR1 SQVTM and CDR2 ANQGSEA. CDR3 sequence reads: CSVGGGQGYGYTF. CDR3 bases: TGCAGCGTTGGTGGGGGGCAGGGTTATGGCTACACCTTC.

The gene calls are TRBV7-2 and TRBJ2-5; the D call may be TRBD1 or TRBD2 (5 bases each). Germline assignment: CDR1 SGHTA and CDR2 FQGNSA. V lost 3 bases and J 5 bases, leaving 16 bases between the germline ends. The CDR3 totals 15 residues. DNA of the CDR3: TGTGCCAGCAGCTTTTGGTACGGGGCTGACGAGACCCAGTACTTC. Its protein product is CASSFWYGADETQYF. The whole variable domain, remainder taken from reference TRBV7-2 and TRBJ2-5, is GAGVSQSPSNKVTEKGKDVELRCDPISGHTALYWYRQSLGQGLEFLIYFQGNSAPDKSGLPSDRFSAERTGGSVSTLTIQRTQQEDSAVYLCASSFWYGADETQYFGPGTRLLVL.